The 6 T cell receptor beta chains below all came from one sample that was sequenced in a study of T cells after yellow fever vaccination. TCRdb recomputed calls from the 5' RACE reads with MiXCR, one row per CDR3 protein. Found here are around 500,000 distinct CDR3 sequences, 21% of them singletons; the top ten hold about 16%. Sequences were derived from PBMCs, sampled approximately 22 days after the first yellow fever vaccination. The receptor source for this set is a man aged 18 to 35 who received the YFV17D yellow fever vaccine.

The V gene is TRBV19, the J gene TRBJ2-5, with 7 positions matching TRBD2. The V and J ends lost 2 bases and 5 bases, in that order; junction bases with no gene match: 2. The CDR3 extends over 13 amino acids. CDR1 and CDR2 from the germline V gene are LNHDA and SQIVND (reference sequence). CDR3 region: CASSIRGGETQYF. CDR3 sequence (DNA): TGTGCCAGTAGTATACGGGGAGGGGAGACCCAGTACTTC.

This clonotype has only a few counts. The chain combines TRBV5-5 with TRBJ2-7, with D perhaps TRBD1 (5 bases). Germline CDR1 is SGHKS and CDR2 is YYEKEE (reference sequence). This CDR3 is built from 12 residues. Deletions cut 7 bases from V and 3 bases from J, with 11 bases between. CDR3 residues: CASEGRVYEQYF. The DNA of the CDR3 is TGTGCCAGCGAAGGCAGGGTCTACGAGCAGTACTTC. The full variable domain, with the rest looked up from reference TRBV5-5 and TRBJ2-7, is DAGVTQSPTHLIKTRGQQVTLRCSPISGHKSVSWYQQVLGQGPQFIFQYYEKEERGRGNFPDRFSARQFPNYSSELNVNALLLGDSALYLCASEGRVYEQYFGPGTRLTVT.

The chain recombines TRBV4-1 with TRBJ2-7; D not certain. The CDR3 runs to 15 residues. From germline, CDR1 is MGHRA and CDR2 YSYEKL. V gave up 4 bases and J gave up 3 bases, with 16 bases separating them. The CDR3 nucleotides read TGCGCCAGCAGCCTAGATGTTACAGCTATCTACGAGCAGTACGTC. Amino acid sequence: CASSLDVTAIYEQYV.

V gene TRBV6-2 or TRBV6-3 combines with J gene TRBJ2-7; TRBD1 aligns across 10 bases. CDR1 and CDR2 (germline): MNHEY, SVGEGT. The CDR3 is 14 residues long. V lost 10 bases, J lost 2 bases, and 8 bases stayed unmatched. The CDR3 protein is CATIRDRGTYEQYV. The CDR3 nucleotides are TGTGCCACCATCCGGGACAGGGGAACCTACGAGCAGTACGTC.

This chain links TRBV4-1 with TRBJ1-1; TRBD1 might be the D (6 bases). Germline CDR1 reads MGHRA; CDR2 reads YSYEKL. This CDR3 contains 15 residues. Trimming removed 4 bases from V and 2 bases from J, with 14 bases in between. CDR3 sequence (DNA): TGCGCCAGCAGCCCACCCACGGGGACAAACACTGAAGCTTTCTTT. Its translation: CASSPPTGTNTEAFF.

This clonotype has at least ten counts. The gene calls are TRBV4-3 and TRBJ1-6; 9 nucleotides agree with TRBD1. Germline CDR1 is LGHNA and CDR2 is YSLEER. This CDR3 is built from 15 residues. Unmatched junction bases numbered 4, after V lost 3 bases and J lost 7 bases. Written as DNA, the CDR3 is TGCGCCAGCAGCCATTACGGACAGGGGAATTCACCCCTCCACTTT. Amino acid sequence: CASSHYGQGNSPLHF.